This T cell receptor beta chain was sequenced during a study of T cell responses to AZD1222 COVID-19 vaccine. Study-level background: Both about-4-week and about-12-week second-dose recipients were combined.

Germline trimming cut 6 bases from V and 6 bases from J; bases unmatched to any gene: 7. Germline CDR1 and CDR2: ENHRY and SYGVKD. The CDR3 totals 14 residues. The study, taken as a whole, reports: Unmutated variant regions reportedly attract nearly half of all spike-specific TCRs. With dominance at 160-218 and 743-854, vaccine-associated CD4 TCRs spanned spike.

Here immunoSEQ multiplex PCR was the method, and the copy in TCRdb shows in-frame clones only, minus some. The table has approximately 150,000 clones, about 91% seen once. Worth noting for this clone: Its antigen is as yet unknown.

This chain links TRBV10-3 with TRBJ1-1; 10 bases match TRBD1. The receptor comes from an adult in good health. Sequences were derived from peripheral blood, sampled on day 0 of AZD1222 vaccination. CDR3 nucleotides: TGTGCCATCAGCTCCGGGACAGGGGTCGCTGAAGCTTTCTTT. It translates to CAISSGTGVAEAFF.